These 26 T cell receptor beta chains came from one sample sequenced in a study of OX40 agonist ivuxolimab in advanced cancers. The repertoire was sequenced with immunoSEQ multiplex PCR; TCRdb's copy has only in-frame clones and lacks some. Of over 50,000 clones listed, around 82% are singletons. The material sequenced was CD4+ or CD8+ T cells sorted from blood, taken in a trial of the OX40 agonist ivuxolimab. The receptor set was obtained from an adult with an advanced solid tumor such as melanoma, head and neck, liver or kidney cancer.

This clone qualifies as medium-sized. The chain has TRBV27 and TRBJ2-1; TRBD2 matches at 12 bases. This CDR3 has 16 residues. Germline V gene sequence: CDR1 MNHEY, CDR2 SMNVEV (reference sequence). V lost 5 bases and J lost 4; bases outside the gene matches: 6. The chain's CDR3 is CASSPTSGSAYNEQFF. The CDR3 DNA reads as TGTGCCAGCAGTCCGACTAGCGGGAGCGCGTACAATGAGCAGTTCTTC.

The chain employs TRBV2 and TRBJ1-2; no clear D. The V end was cut by 10 bases, the J end by 4 bases, with 13 bases between. CDR1 SNHLY and CDR2 FYNNEI come from the germline V gene. This CDR3 contains 12 residues. The CDR3 is CATPWSGYGYTF. For the CDR3, the DNA is TGTGCCACCCCCTGGAGCGGCTATGGCTACACCTTC.

In the case of this clone: An end of the junction differs from the germline gene, which may be a read error. This rearrangement joins TRBV7-7 to TRBJ2-3; 8 bases agree with TRBD2. The CDR3 length is 17 residues. Germline CDR1 and CDR2: SSHAT and FNYEAQ (reference sequence). The CDR3 DNA reads TGTGCTAGCAGCTTGTCTCCGGGAGGGGGTCTCACAGATACGCAGTATTTT. It is translated as CASSLSPGGGLTDTQYF.

The chain combines TRBV7-6 with TRBJ2-7; 9 nucleotides line up with TRBD2. The germline gives CDR1 SGHVS, CDR2 FNYEAQ. V trimming: 1 base; J trimming: 0 bases; junction bases outside the gene matches: 10. The CDR3 runs 18 residues. DNA of the CDR3: TGTGCCAGCAGCTTAGGTGTGGCTACTAGCGGGTCCTCCTACGAGCAGTACTTC. Its translation: CASSLGVATSGSSYEQYF.

The rearrangement joins TRBV7-9 to TRBJ2-3; tentatively, D is TRBD2 (5 bases). CDR1 and CDR2 (germline): SEHNR, FQNEAQ (reference sequence). The V and J ends lost 5 bases and 1 base respectively, with 13 bases between them. This CDR3 region has 15 residues. This chain's CDR3 is CASSTLSVRTDTQYF. CDR3 sequence (DNA): TGTGCCAGCAGCACACTTAGCGTACGCACAGATACGCAGTATTTT.

This clone was seen once. CDR3 loop: CASSSGNLYEQYF. As DNA, the CDR3 is TGTGCCAGCAGTTCGGGGAATCTCTACGAGCAGTACTTC. The J gene is TRBJ2-7, the V gene TRBV5-4, with D perhaps TRBD2 (5 bases). Trimming removed 5 bases from V and 3 bases from J, with 12 bases in between. Germline values: CDR1 SGHNT, CDR2 YYREEE (reference sequence). The CDR3 spans 13 residues. Full variable domain (missing parts from reference TRBV5-4 and TRBJ2-7): ETGVTQSPTHLIKTRGQQVTLRCSSQSGHNTVSWYQQALGQGPQFIFQYYREEENGRGNFPPRFSGLQFPNYSSELNVNALELDDSALYLCASSSGNLYEQYFGPGTRLTVT.

This clone was counted once. The chain couples TRBV5-4 to TRBJ2-2; D possibly corresponds to TRBD1 (6 bases). V was cut by 0 bases and J by 4 bases, with 7 bases left in between. From germline, CDR1 is SGHNT and CDR2 YYREEE (reference sequence). This CDR3 region has 14 residues. CDR3 amino acids: CASSLGTATGELFF. In nucleotides, the CDR3 is TGTGCCAGCAGCTTGGGGACAGCCACCGGGGAGCTGTTTTTT.

The chain links TRBV19 to TRBJ2-5, with 7 bases fitting TRBD2. Germline loops: CDR1 LNHDA, CDR2 SQIVND (reference sequence). The ends lost 3 bases at V and 5 bases at J; junction bases unmatched: 15. The CDR3 sequence is 17 residues long. CDR3 protein: CASSIKPSGPEPETQYF. CDR3 nucleotides: TGTGCCAGTAGTATTAAGCCTAGCGGTCCTGAGCCTGAGACCCAGTACTTC.

The V call is TRBV7-3, the J call TRBJ2-5; D may be TRBD2 (6 bases). Between the trimmed V and J ends, which lost 0 bases and 7 bases, there was a span of 9 bases. The V gene's germline CDR1 is SGHTA and CDR2 FQGTGA. The CDR3 has 13 amino acids. The CDR3 reads CASSLTPEGTQYF. As DNA, the CDR3 is TGTGCCAGCAGCTTAACGCCGGAGGGGACCCAGTACTTC.

The genes are TRBV6-1 and TRBJ1-3; D ambiguous. V gave up 4 bases and J gave up 4 bases, with 26 bases separating them. There are 19 residues in the CDR3. Germline V lookup: CDR1 MNHNS, CDR2 SASEGT. In nucleotides, the CDR3 is TGTGCCAGCAGTGTCCAGGTGCCTCAAGGGAACCTGGTGGGAAACACCATATATTTT. This codes for CASSVQVPQGNLVGNTIYF.

This rearrangement joins TRBV6-5 to TRBJ1-3; TRBD1 matches 7 bases. Trimming at V came to 4 bases and at J to 3 bases, leaving 6 bases not matched to a gene. The length of the CDR3 is 15 residues. The germline V gene has CDR1 MNHEY and CDR2 SVGAGI. The CDR3 coding sequence is TGTGCCAGCAGTTCCCCGGGGACAGTTGGAAACACCATATATTTT. Its translation: CASSSPGTVGNTIYF.

The DNA for the CDR3 is TGCGCCAGCAGTCCTATTCATAGCGGGAGAAAGACCCAGTACTTC. It codes for CASSPIHSGRKTQYF. The chain is built from TRBV23-1 and TRBJ2-5, with TRBD2 identical over 9 bases. TRBV23-1 is labeled an ORF, and its function is uncertain. CDR3 length: 15 residues. V gave up 4 bases and J gave up 6 bases; unmatched junction bases: 9.

The CDR3 sequence is CASSPGTSGSFVLVETQYF. The DNA of the CDR3 is TGCGCCAGCAGCCCCGGGACTAGCGGGAGCTTCGTGCTTGTCGAGACCCAGTACTTC. The chain couples TRBV5-1 to TRBJ2-5, with 14 bases lining up with TRBD2. The germline V gene has CDR1 SGHRS and CDR2 YFSETQ. This CDR3 contains 19 residues. The trim removed 4 bases at V and 5 bases at J, leaving 16 bases unmatched.

In this sample, this clone is medium-sized (0.01 to 0.1%). This chain links TRBV4-1 with TRBJ1-1, with 8 bases matching TRBD1. Looked up from germline, CDR1 is MGHRA and CDR2 is YSYEKL. The CDR3 covers 14 residues. Trimming removed 5 bases from V and 6 bases from J; junction bases left unmatched: 8. This chain's CDR3 is CASSSYRGIPEAFF. In DNA form, the CDR3 reads TGCGCCAGCAGCTCCTACAGGGGGATACCTGAAGCTTTCTTT.

CDR3 nucleotide sequence: TGTGCCTCTTCCAAGGTAGCGAACGAGCAGTACTTC. It yields the protein CASSKVANEQYF. The chain joins TRBV28 to TRBJ2-7; D possibly corresponds to TRBD2 (5 bases). CDR3 length: 12 residues. Trimming shortened V by 11 bases and J by 5 bases, and 16 bases separated the two germline ends. The V gene's germline CDR1 is MDHEN and CDR2 SYDVKM.

J is TRBJ2-7 and V is TRBV7-9; 9 nucleotides line up with TRBD1. This CDR3 contains 14 residues. Germline V gene sequence: CDR1 SEHNR, CDR2 FQNEAQ (reference sequence). After removal of 4 bases from V and 2 bases from J, the junction contained 3 bases not matched to a gene. CDR3 DNA sequence: TGTGCCAGCAGCTCAGGACAGGGGACCTACGAGCAGTACTTC. This translates into CASSSGQGTYEQYF.

The chain links TRBV6-5 to TRBJ1-1; the D is unclear. CDR3 length equals 10 residues. The germline V gene encodes CDR1 MNHEY and CDR2 SVGAGI. V lost 2 bases, J lost 12 bases, and 7 bases lay in between. CDR3 residues: CASSYKATFF. In nucleotides, the CDR3 is TGTGCCAGCAGTTACAAGGCAACTTTCTTT.

This clone occurred once. The CDR3 reads CASSSQGGAGVGIQYF. The CDR3 coding sequence is TGTGCCAGCAGTTCGCAAGGAGGAGCGGGAGTGGGCATTCAGTACTTC. The chain uses TRBV28 and TRBJ2-4; 8 nucleotides agree with TRBD2. Losses at the gene ends were 4 bases for V and 9 bases for J; bases not matched to a gene: 14. CDR3 length: 16 residues. In germline, CDR1 is MDHEN, CDR2 SYDVKM.

V usage is TRBV5-4 and J usage is TRBJ2-1, with D perhaps matching TRBD2 (5 bases). This CDR3 is built from 14 residues. Looked up from germline, CDR1 is SGHNT and CDR2 is YYREEE (reference sequence). Deletions cut 1 base from V and 5 bases from J, with 10 bases between. CDR3 sequence: CASSLIALNNEQFF. In DNA, the CDR3 is TGTGCCAGCAGCTTGATAGCGCTTAACAATGAGCAGTTCTTC. The full variable domain, its missing parts supplied by reference TRBV5-4 and TRBJ2-1, is ETGVTQSPTHLIKTRGQQVTLRCSSQSGHNTVSWYQQALGQGPQFIFQYYREEENGRGNFPPRFSGLQFPNYSSELNVNALELDDSALYLCASSLIALNNEQFFGPGTRLTVL.

This chain uses TRBV7-9 with TRBJ1-4, with D uncertain. CDR1 SEHNR and CDR2 FQNEAQ come from the germline V gene (reference sequence). With 3 bases removed from V and 8 bases from J, the gap between germline ends came to 13 bases. The CDR3 has 14 amino acids. The CDR3: CASSFTRSEEKLFF. In nucleotides, the CDR3 is TGTGCCAGCAGCTTTACAAGGTCCGAAGAAAAACTGTTTTTT.

The chain recombines TRBV27 with TRBJ1-2; D not resolved. The CDR3 sequence is 15 residues long. Germline V lookup: CDR1 MNHEY, CDR2 SMNVEV (reference sequence). Deletions cut 2 bases from V and 4 bases from J, with 14 bases between. CDR3 DNA: TGTGCCAGCAGTTTAGGGCCCAGTTTCGGCTATGGCTACACCTTC. Its translation: CASSLGPSFGYGYTF.

Written as DNA, the CDR3 is TGTGCCAGCACCGCGCAAGCGGGCACCGGGGAGCTGTTTTTT. Translated: CASTAQAGTGELFF. This sequence joins TRBV11-2 and TRBJ2-2; D might be TRBD2 (6 bases). V was trimmed by 7 bases and J by 4 bases, leaving 13 bases between them. The CDR3 has 14 residues. Germline-derived CDR1 and CDR2 are SGHAT and FQNNGV.

The V call is TRBV10-3, the J call TRBJ2-1; 9 bases fit TRBD2. J was trimmed by 1 base and V by 0 bases; bases with no gene match: 16. Germline CDR1 ENHRY, CDR2 SYGVKD. CDR3 size: 21 residues. DNA for the CDR3: TGTGCCATCAGTGAGTCCTCTCGCGGCGGGAGGGGATCATATTCCTACAATGAGCAGTTCTTC. Translated, it gives CAISESSRGGRGSYSYNEQFF.

Here the CDR3 DNA reads TGTGCCAGCAGTGACTGGGGCAGGGGCGCACAGCCCCAGCATTTT. Protein product: CASSDWGRGAQPQHF. The rearrangement links TRBV6-1 to TRBJ1-5, with D possibly being TRBD1 (6 bases). The germline V and J ends were trimmed by 3 bases and 7 bases, with 16 bases remaining between them. CDR1 MNHNS and CDR2 SASEGT come from the germline V gene. The CDR3 length is 15 residues.

This clone was observed a few times. This sequence joins TRBV30 and TRBJ2-7, with TRBD1 identical over 9 bases. CDR1 and CDR2 from the germline V gene are GTSNPN and SVGIG (reference sequence). The CDR3 runs to 14 residues. V was pared by 6 bases and J by 1 base, with 7 bases of the junction left unmatched. This CDR3 is CACSPGTGSYEQYF. The DNA of the CDR3 is TGTGCCTGCTCCCCCGGGACAGGGTCCTACGAGCAGTACTTC.

V gene TRBV27 combines with J gene TRBJ2-3; tentatively, D is TRBD1 or TRBD2 (5 bases each). Trimming cost V 1 base and J 0 bases, with 11 bases left between them. Germline lookup yields CDR1 MNHEY and CDR2 SMNVEV (reference sequence). The CDR3 extends over 16 amino acids. The CDR3 reads CASSLWGPTSTDTQYF. The CDR3 coding sequence is TGTGCCAGCAGTTTATGGGGACCAACTAGCACAGATACGCAGTATTTT.